The 23 T cell receptor beta chains given below trace back to one sample, sequenced in a study of blood T cell repertoires in COVID-19. Data came from immunoSEQ multiplex PCR; TCRdb stores just in-frame clones and leaves some out. The repertoire holds over 300,000 clones, with more than 80% as singletons. Sequences were obtained from peripheral blood. The receptors shown here come from a man between 18 and 35 years old who had recovered from COVID-19.

The V gene is TRBV19, the J gene TRBJ1-1, with 12 bases identical to TRBD1. Germline V gene data show CDR1 as LNHDA and CDR2 as SQIVND (reference sequence). The V segment lost 10 bases and the J segment 5 bases; nucleotides outside the gene matches: 11. The CDR3 runs 15 residues. The CDR3, as DNA: TGTGCCACCGGTCCCGGGACAGGGGGCTGGACTGAAGCTTTCTTT. Protein sequence: CATGPGTGGWTEAFF. The full variable domain, in which reference TRBV19 and TRBJ1-1 provide the parts outside the CDR3, is DGGITQSPKYLFRKEGQNVTLSCEQNLNHDAMYWYRQDPGQGLRLIYYSQIVNDFQKGDIAEGYSVSREKKESFPLTVTSAQKNPTAFYLCATGPGTGGWTEAFFGQGTRLTVV.

The sample holds one count of this clone. The chain has TRBV5-6 and TRBJ1-4; TRBD1 is a possible D gene (6 bases). Looked up from germline, CDR1 is SGHDT and CDR2 is YYEEEE. Between the trimmed V and J ends, which lost 2 bases and 4 bases, there was a span of 9 bases. The CDR3 runs 14 residues. The CDR3 DNA follows: TGTGCCAGCAGCTTAAGGGGGTTTAATGAAAAACTGTTTTTT. Encoded protein: CASSLRGFNEKLFF. Full variable domain (outside the CDR3, taken from reference TRBV5-6 and TRBJ1-4): DAGVTQSPTHLIKTRGQQVTLRCSPKSGHDTVSWYQQALGQGPQFIFQYYEEEERQRGNFPDRFSGHQFPNYSSELNVNALLLGDSALYLCASSLRGFNEKLFFGSGTQLSVL.

CDR3 amino acids: CASSETGDTQYF. DNA for the CDR3: TGTGCCAGCAGCGAGACAGGGGACACACAGTACTTC. The chain employs TRBV7-9 and TRBJ2-7, with TRBD1 matching 8 bases. The CDR3 loop spans 12 amino acids. Germline values: CDR1 SEHNR, CDR2 FQNEAQ (reference sequence). Trimming at V came to 5 bases and at J to 10 bases, leaving 7 bases not matched to a gene.

The V and J genes are TRBV16 and TRBJ2-1; TRBD2 aligns across 12 bases. CDR1 and CDR2 from the germline V gene are KGHSY and FQNENV. After removal of 4 bases from V and 9 bases from J, the junction contained 13 bases not matched to a gene. The CDR3 consists of 17 residues. The CDR3 region is CASSPQSSGGGRSEQFF. In DNA, the CDR3 is TGTGCCAGCAGCCCCCAGTCTAGCGGGGGGGGTCGGAGTGAGCAGTTCTTC.

This sequence joins TRBV7-9 and TRBJ1-1; 10 positions match TRBD1. V lost 5 bases, J lost 6 bases, and 6 bases stayed unmatched. The CDR3 sequence is 14 residues long. CDR1 and CDR2 from the germline V gene are SEHNR and FQNEAQ (reference sequence). The chain's CDR3 is CASSTRQGASEAFF. DNA of the CDR3: TGTGCCAGCAGCACAAGACAGGGGGCTTCTGAAGCTTTCTTT.

In regard to this clone: Other nucleotide sequences from this sample produce the same CDR3. CDR3 region: CASSLAAGSYEQYF. CDR3 nucleotides: TGTGCCAGCAGCTTAGCGGCAGGAAGTTACGAGCAGTACTTC. The chain recombines TRBV11-2 with TRBJ2-7; D is unclear. Trimming cost V 1 base and J 4 bases, with 11 bases left between them. The CDR3 totals 14 residues. Germline V gives CDR1 SGHAT, CDR2 FQNNGV.

This rearrangement joins TRBV20-1 to TRBJ1-1; D is ambiguous. The CDR3 loop spans 13 amino acids. Trimming cost V 3 bases and J 0 bases, with 8 bases left between them. The germline V gene encodes CDR1 DFQATT and CDR2 SNEGSKA (reference sequence). The CDR3 protein is CSASWQVNTEAFF. The CDR3 coding sequence is TGCAGTGCTAGTTGGCAGGTGAACACTGAAGCTTTCTTT.

J is TRBJ2-1 and V is TRBV2; D is undetermined. The V end was cut by 4 bases, the J end by 9 bases, with 4 bases between. The CDR3 is 10 residues long. From germline, CDR1 is SNHLY and CDR2 FYNNEI. The CDR3 DNA follows: TGTGCCAGCAGTGTCATTGAGCAGTTCTTC. As protein: CASSVIEQFF.

This clone was counted once. The rearrangement joins TRBV24-1 to TRBJ1-2, with 7 positions matching TRBD1. Looked up from germline, CDR1 is KGHDR and CDR2 is SFDVKD. The ends lost 3 bases at V and 8 bases at J; junction bases unmatched: 5. This CDR3 has 13 amino acids. The CDR3 sequence is CATSDKQGRGYTF. CDR3 sequence (DNA): TGTGCCACCAGTGATAAACAGGGGCGAGGCTACACCTTC.

The rearrangement uses TRBV4-3 and TRBJ1-5, with a tentative D call TRBD1 (6 bases). From germline, CDR1 is LGHNA and CDR2 YSLEER. V was shortened by 4 bases and J by 2 bases, with 15 bases between the two germline ends. CDR3 size: 16 residues. The CDR3 nucleotides are TGCGCCAGCAGCCGAGACAGGAGGGTAGGCAATCAGCCCCAGCATTTT. Amino acid sequence: CASSRDRRVGNQPQHF.

V gene TRBV30 combines with J gene TRBJ2-7, with TRBD1 matching over 7 bases. Germline CDR1 is GTSNPN and CDR2 is SVGIG (reference sequence). The CDR3 covers 13 residues. V shed 4 bases, J shed 2 bases, and the junction held 5 bases outside the gene matches. CDR3 loop: CAWMGTATYEQYF. The DNA of the CDR3 is TGTGCCTGGATGGGGACAGCGACCTACGAGCAGTACTTC.

J is TRBJ1-6 and V is TRBV7-2; D may be TRBD1 (5 bases). Trimming shortened V by 3 bases and J by 2 bases, and 17 bases separated the two germline ends. The CDR3 is made up of 18 amino acids. Germline loops: CDR1 SGHTA, CDR2 FQGNSA. CDR3 sequence reads: CASSFYSSKGPYNSPLHF. For the CDR3, the DNA is TGTGCCAGCAGCTTTTACTCGTCCAAGGGGCCCTATAATTCACCCCTCCACTTT.

V is TRBV6-4 and J is TRBJ2-7; the match to TRBD2 covers 9 bases. The CDR3 totals 16 residues. The ends lost 8 bases at V and 1 base at J; junction bases unmatched: 12. CDR1 MRHNA and CDR2 SNTAGT come from the germline V gene. The CDR3 loop reads CASLFGREGHSYEQYF. Here the CDR3 DNA reads TGTGCCAGCCTTTTTGGGCGGGAGGGCCATTCCTACGAGCAGTACTTC.

V usage is TRBV6-5 and J usage is TRBJ1-2; perhaps TRBD1 as D (5 bases). The CDR3 sequence is 13 residues long. Germline V gene data show CDR1 as MNHEY and CDR2 as SVGAGI. V was shortened by 7 bases and J by 6 bases, with 15 bases between the two germline ends. DNA for the CDR3: TGTGCCAGCACCGGGGGTAGGAGTGATGGCTACACCTTC. This translates into CASTGGRSDGYTF.

V gene TRBV5-1 combines with J gene TRBJ1-2, with D possibly TRBD1 on 5 matching bases. The CDR3 covers 12 residues. Per the germline V gene, CDR1 is SGHRS and CDR2 is YFSETQ. The germline V and J ends were trimmed by 7 bases and 5 bases, with 12 bases remaining between them. The CDR3 loop is CASAHGGYGYTF. The CDR3, as DNA: TGCGCCAGCGCCCACGGGGGGTATGGCTACACCTTC.

The rearrangement joins TRBV18 to TRBJ1-3; 7 bases match TRBD1. There are 15 residues in the CDR3. The J segment lost 4 bases and the V segment lost 4 bases, leaving 7 bases of the junction unmatched. The germline V gene has CDR1 KGHSH and CDR2 LQKENI. The CDR3 nucleotides read TGTGCCAGCTCACTTATTCGGGACAGCGGAAACACCATATATTTT. Translated, it gives CASSLIRDSGNTIYF.

The chain's CDR3 is CASSWDRGYGYTF. The DNA of the CDR3 is TGTGCCAGCAGTTGGGACAGGGGCTATGGCTACACCTTC. The chain is built from TRBV11-2 and TRBJ1-2, with TRBD1 matching over 10 bases. V lost 6 bases, J lost 4 bases, and 2 bases stayed unmatched. CDR1 SGHAT and CDR2 FQNNGV come from the germline V gene. This CDR3 region has 13 residues.

About this clone: Additional DNA sequences in this sample encode the identical CDR3. This sequence joins TRBV5-1 and TRBJ1-2, with a tentative D call TRBD1 (5 bases). This CDR3 has 14 residues. CDR1 is SGHRS and CDR2 is YFSETQ in the germline V gene. Trimming removed 2 bases at V and 3 bases at J, with 11 bases between. CDR3 bases: TGCGCCAGCAGCTTTGGGGGAGGCGACTATGGCTACACCTTC. Encoded protein: CASSFGGGDYGYTF.

The chain employs TRBV6-5 and TRBJ1-3; D is ambiguous. Germline V lookup: CDR1 MNHEY, CDR2 SVGAGI. Between the trimmed V and J ends, which lost 6 bases and 0 bases, there was a span of 9 bases. CDR3 size: 14 residues. The CDR3 region has the DNA TGTGCCAGCAGCCCCCAGTCCTCTGGAAACACCATATATTTT. This translates into CASSPQSSGNTIYF.

This chain uses TRBV15 with TRBJ1-1, with D possibly matching TRBD1 (5 bases). The CDR3 runs to 15 residues. Germline V lookup: CDR1 LNHNV, CDR2 YYDKDF (reference sequence). Trimming removed 1 base from V and 0 bases from J, with 9 bases in between. Here the CDR3 DNA reads TGTGCCACCAGCAGAGGGAGGGGCATGAACACTGAAGCTTTCTTT. This gives the protein CATSRGRGMNTEAFF. Full variable domain (outside the CDR3, taken from reference TRBV15 and TRBJ1-1): DAMVIQNPRYQVTQFGKPVTLSCSQTLNHNVMYWYQQKSSQAPKLLFHYYDKDFNNEADTPDNFQSRRPNTSFCFLDIRSPGLGDTAMYLCATSRGRGMNTEAFFGQGTRLTVV.

This chain links TRBV4-1 with TRBJ1-4; the D gene is possibly TRBD1 (6 bases). Germline V gene data show CDR1 as MGHRA and CDR2 as YSYEKL. Between the trimmed V and J ends, which lost 0 bases and 8 bases, there was a span of 13 bases. This CDR3 region has 15 residues. CDR3 nucleotide sequence: TGCGCCAGCAGCCAAGAGGGGGGGCGGCGAGAAAAACTGTTTTTT. Translating gives CASSQEGGRREKLFF.

The chain is built from TRBV19 and TRBJ1-1; the match to TRBD1 covers 9 bases. Trimming took 5 bases from V and 5 from J; bases not matched to a gene: 6. Germline V CDR1 and CDR2: LNHDA, SQIVND (reference sequence). The CDR3 totals 14 residues. CDR3 loop: CASSVQGAMTEAFF. For the CDR3, the DNA is TGTGCCAGTAGTGTACAGGGGGCGATGACTGAAGCTTTCTTT. Using reference TRBV19 and TRBJ1-1 for the parts outside the CDR3, the full variable domain is DGGITQSPKYLFRKEGQNVTLSCEQNLNHDAMYWYRQDPGQGLRLIYYSQIVNDFQKGDIAEGYSVSREKKESFPLTVTSAQKNPTAFYLCASSVQGAMTEAFFGQGTRLTVV.

In regard to this clone: The same CDR3 is also encoded by other DNA sequences in this sample. The genes are TRBV7-9 and TRBJ2-7, with unresolved D. Germline V gene data show CDR1 as SEHNR and CDR2 as FQNEAQ (reference sequence). V dropped 1 base and J dropped 3 bases, with 10 bases sitting between them. This CDR3 is built from 14 residues. The DNA of the CDR3 is TGTGCCAGCAGCTTAGGGGCCCAGAACTACGAGCAGTACTTC. This codes for CASSLGAQNYEQYF.